The clone carrying this T cell receptor (beta chain) was detected a few times. The antigen is not known. The entry originates in a study of response to subunit inactivated influenza vaccine. The study, taken as a whole, reports: Authors suggested few new T cells are recruited by each seasonal influenza vaccination.

TCRdb recomputed calls from the RT-PCR reads with MiXCR, one row per CDR3 protein. The sample has 400,000 to 650,000 distinct CDR3 sequences, under 8.5% seen once. This clonotype originated in a man aged 50 to 69 who received an inactivated influenza vaccine. The material was PBMCs from blood, obtained around 2 years after vaccination.

The CDR3 DNA sequence: TGTGCCACCAGTGATTTAGTAATTGCCGGGACCGAGAGCAATCAGCCCCAGCATTTT. Protein: CATSDLVIAGTESNQPQHF. The chain has TRBV24-1 and TRBJ1-5, with TRBD1 as a possible D gene (5 bases). V was pared by 1 base and J by 1 base, with 19 bases between. In germline, CDR1 is KGHDR, CDR2 SFDVKD. The CDR3 is 19 amino acids.